Listed below are T cell receptor beta chains from one sample, sequenced in a study of T cells in Graves' hyperthyroidism and ophthalmopathy. MiXCR, applied by TCRdb to the multiplex PCR reads, yields one record per CDR3 protein. The sample includes roughly 380,000 distinct CDR3 sequences, about 13% seen only once; the top ten take less than 25%. The sample consisted of blood. Every receptor here comes from a man aged 30 to 45 with Graves' hyperthyroidism that later progressed to Graves' ophthalmopathy. Both conserved end residues are part of each CDR3. A D gene is named only where the DNA matches it firmly. Rows may omit the clone size; those that give it use once, few, many or a size class.

j_call clone_size d_call v_call cdr3_nt cdr3_aa
TRBJ1-1 NA NA TRBV5-1 TGCGCCAGCAGCTCCGGACCCTTTCCCCCTGAAGCTTTCTTT CASSSGPFPPEAFF
TRBJ2-3 many NA TRBV5-5 TGTGCCAGCAGCTTACGGACTCGGGGCCCAGATACGCAGTATTTT CASSLRTRGPDTQYF
TRBJ2-5 NA NA TRBV7-9 TGTGCCAGCAGCTTATCTAGACGCGAGACCCAGTACTTC CASSLSRRETQYF
TRBJ2-4 many TRBD1 TRBV28 TGTGCCAGCAGCGGGACAGGGAGGCGGAACATTCAGTACTTC CASSGTGRRNIQYF
TRBJ1-5 many NA TRBV28 TGTGCCAGCAGTTCTTTATATGGGGCGAATCAGCCCCAGCATTTT CASSSLYGANQPQHF
TRBJ2-5 many NA TRBV11-2 TGTGCCAGCAGCTTAGATTACAGTCCGGGGGAGACCCAGTACTTC CASSLDYSPGETQYF
TRBJ1-2 many NA TRBV3-1 TGTGCCAGCAGCCAAGTTACAGGGCCCTATGGCTACACCTTC CASSQVTGPYGYTF
TRBJ2-2 few NA TRBV11-2 TGTGCCAGCAGCCTGAAAAGGGACGGGGAGCTGTTTTTT CASSLKRDGELFF
TRBJ1-2 NA NA TRBV13 TGTGCCAGCAGCCTAGGGGGATTTACGGCTAACTATGGCTACACCTTC CASSLGGFTANYGYTF
TRBJ2-1 few TRBD2 TRBV3-1 TGTGCCAGCAGCCAAGATCGGTTTAGCGGGGGGGGCGAGCAGTTCTTC CASSQDRFSGGGEQFF
TRBJ2-1 NA NA TRBV12-3/TRBV12-4 TGTGCCAGCAGTCGCCCCCGGGGGAGCGGGCGACTGAATGAGCAGTTCTTC CASSRPRGSGRLNEQFF
TRBJ1-2 many NA TRBV7-9 TGTGCCAGCAGCTTAGTCGGGGCTGCCTATGGCTACACCTTC CASSLVGAAYGYTF
TRBJ2-7 few TRBD1 TRBV12-3/TRBV12-4 TGTGCCAGCAACTACAGGGGGACGCCCTACGAGCAGTACTTC CASNYRGTPYEQYF
TRBJ1-2 many TRBD1 TRBV7-6 TGTGCCAGCAGCGAATCAGGGGGCGATGGCTACACCTTC CASSESGGDGYTF
TRBJ1-3 few TRBD1 TRBV5-1 TGCGCCAGCAGCCCTGACAGGGCCCCTGGAAACACCATATATTTT CASSPDRAPGNTIYF
TRBJ1-5 few NA TRBV20-1 TGCAGTGCCCCCAGCCTCGGAAATCAGCCCCAGCATTTT CSAPSLGNQPQHF
TRBJ2-7 NA TRBD1 TRBV5-6 TGTGCCAGCAGCTTGGGGGGACCGGGACAGGATTTATCCTACGAGCAGTACTTC CASSLGGPGQDLSYEQYF
TRBJ1-6 many NA TRBV24-1 TGTGCCACCAGTGATTTGAAAAGGGGGAGCTCCTATAATTCACCCCTCCACTTT CATSDLKRGSSYNSPLHF
TRBJ1-2 few TRBD1 TRBV7-9 TGTGCCAGCAGCTCGATGGCCGCCGGGACAGGGGTCTATGGCTACACCTTC CASSSMAAGTGVYGYTF
TRBJ2-7 few NA TRBV6-1 TGTGCCAGCAGTAGGACCCTTGGACCCTACGAGCAGTACTTC CASSRTLGPYEQYF
TRBJ2-3 many TRBD2 TRBV27 TGCGCCAGCAGCTTCCTAGCGGGGACTAGCACAGATACGCAGTATTTT CASSFLAGTSTDTQYF
TRBJ2-7 NA NA TRBV5-1 TGCGCTCCAGCTCTCGGACAGAAATACGAGCAGTACTTC CAPALGQKYEQYF
TRBJ1-4 NA NA TRBV14 TGTGCCAGCAGCCAAGATCGGCTGCAGGTCCGCCCCGAAAAACTGTTTTTT CASSQDRLQVRPEKLFF
TRBJ2-7 once TRBD2 TRBV7-2 TGTGCCAGCAGCTGGCTTCTAGCGGAAACCTACGAGCAGTACTTC CASSWLLAETYEQYF
TRBJ1-4 NA NA TRBV30 TGTGCCTGGAGTGTGGAGGTCAGGGGCGAAAAACTGTTTTTT CAWSVEVRGEKLFF
TRBJ2-3 few TRBD2 TRBV20-1 TGCAGTGCTGGACGACTAGCGGGGGGGCCAAGCACAGATACGCAGTATTTT CSAGRLAGGPSTDTQYF
TRBJ2-7 many NA TRBV7-9 TGTGCCAGCAGCTTCAGGGTAAACGAGCAGTACTTC CASSFRVNEQYF
TRBJ2-5 few NA TRBV11-2 TGTGCCAGCAGCCCAGGGGCGGGCCGCCCCCTCCAAGAGACCCAGTACTTC CASSPGAGRPLQETQYF
TRBJ1-1 many NA TRBV30 TGTGCCTGGAGTGTTTGGCCCCAGAGGGACACTGAAGCTTTCTTT CAWSVWPQRDTEAFF
TRBJ2-3 NA TRBD1 TRBV30 TGTGCCTGGAGGGAACAGGGGGTTTCCCATACGCAGTATTTT CAWREQGVSHTQYF
TRBJ2-2 NA TRBD1 TRBV12-3/TRBV12-4 TGTGCCAGCAGCCTCCTAACAGGGGGCACCGGGGAGCTGTTTTTT CASSLLTGGTGELFF